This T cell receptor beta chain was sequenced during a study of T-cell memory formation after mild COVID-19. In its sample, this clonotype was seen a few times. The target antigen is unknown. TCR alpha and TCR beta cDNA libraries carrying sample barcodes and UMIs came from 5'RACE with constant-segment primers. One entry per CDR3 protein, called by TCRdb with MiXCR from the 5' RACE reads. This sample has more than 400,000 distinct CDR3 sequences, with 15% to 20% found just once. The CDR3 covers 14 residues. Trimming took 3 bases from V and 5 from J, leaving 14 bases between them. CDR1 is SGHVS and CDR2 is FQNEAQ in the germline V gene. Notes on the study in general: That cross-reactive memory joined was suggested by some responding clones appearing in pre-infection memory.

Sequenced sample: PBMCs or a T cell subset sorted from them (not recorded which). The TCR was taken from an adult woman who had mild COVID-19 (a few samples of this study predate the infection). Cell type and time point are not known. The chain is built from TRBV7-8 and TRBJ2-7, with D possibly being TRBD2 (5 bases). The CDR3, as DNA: TGTGCCAGCAGCTTCGCTAGCATCGTCAACGAGCAGTACTTC. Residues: CASSFASIVNEQYF.